Shown below are 11 T cell receptor beta chains from a single sample sequenced in a study of the immune and genomic landscape of osteosarcoma. Only in-frame clones appear in the TCRdb table, and some are missing; sequencing was by immunoSEQ multiplex PCR. The sample carries 1,500 to 2,000 clones, roughly 69% recorded once. The specimen was metastatic tumor tissue from the lung. The receptors were sampled from a boy between 10 and 17 years old with osteosarcoma.

This chain joins TRBV11-1 and TRBJ1-6; D is perhaps TRBD1 (5 bases). The CDR3 length is 14 residues. With 5 bases removed from V and 9 bases from J, the gap between germline ends came to 14 bases. The V gene's germline CDR1 is SGHAT and CDR2 FQDESV (reference sequence). DNA of the CDR3: TGTGCCAGCAGCCAGGGTAATGCCGGTTCACCCCTCCACTTT. This translates into CASSQGNAGSPLHF.

V usage is TRBV5-1 and J usage is TRBJ2-7; a possible D gene is TRBD2 (5 bases). The germline V and J ends were trimmed by 0 bases and 7 bases, with 20 bases remaining between them. CDR3 length equals 16 residues. Looked up from germline, CDR1 is SGHRS and CDR2 is YFSETQ. As DNA, the CDR3 is TGCGCCAGCAGCTTGGCGGTGGGTACTAGTCTTGAGGAGCAGTACTTC. Its protein is CASSLAVGTSLEEQYF.

This clone is deemed large. This chain connects TRBV5-4 to TRBJ2-1; 7 bases map to TRBD2. V gave up 4 bases and J gave up 7 bases; unmatched junction bases: 8. Germline CDR1 SGHNT, CDR2 YYREEE (reference sequence). This CDR3 is built from 14 residues. CDR3 sequence reads: CASSPLGLTNEQFF. As DNA, the CDR3 is TGTGCCAGCAGCCCTTTGGGACTAACGAATGAGCAGTTCTTC.

This clone is hyperexpanded in the sample. This chain joins TRBV4-3 and TRBJ2-7; 10 bases are shared with TRBD1. CDR1 is LGHNA, CDR2 YSLEER, per germline. The CDR3 is made up of 16 amino acids. Trimming removed 5 bases from V and 1 base from J; junction bases left unmatched: 8. In DNA, the CDR3 is TGCGCCAGCAGCTTTTCCGGGACAGGGGAGTCCTACGAGCAGTACTTC. It is translated as CASSFSGTGESYEQYF.

The chain joins TRBV9 to TRBJ1-1; no firm D call. CDR1 and CDR2 (germline): SGDLS, YYNGEE. The ends were cut back, 0 bases at V and 4 bases at J, with 16 bases in the middle. The CDR3 runs 16 residues. For the CDR3, the DNA is TGTGCCAGCAGCGTAGATGGGCTGGGTAGGCGCACTGAAGCTTTCTTT. Translating it yields CASSVDGLGRRTEAFF.

By sample fraction, this clone is large. The V and J genes are TRBV30 and TRBJ2-7; 8 nucleotides line up with TRBD2. Germline trimming cut 7 bases from V and 4 bases from J; bases unmatched to any gene: 6. The CDR3 runs to 12 residues. Germline CDR1 GTSNPN, CDR2 SVGIG (reference sequence). Here the CDR3 reads CALKRENYEQYF. CDR3 nucleotides: TGTGCCTTAAAGCGGGAGAATTACGAGCAGTACTTC. Using reference TRBV30 and TRBJ2-7 for the parts outside the CDR3, the full variable domain is SQTIHQWPATLVQPVGSPLSLECTVEGTSNPNLYWYRQAAGRGLQLLFYSVGIGQISSEVPQNLSASRPQDRQFILSSKKLLLSDSGFYLCALKRENYEQYFGPGTRLTVT.

The V gene is TRBV5-4, the J gene TRBJ1-2; D gene ambiguous. Germline V gene sequence: CDR1 SGHNT, CDR2 YYREEE (reference sequence). The CDR3 contains 15 residues. Trimming stripped 6 bases from V and 6 bases from J, with 21 bases between. CDR3 nucleotides: TGTGCCAGCACCGTTCTAACGGTCGATTTCGATGGCTACACCTTC. Translating gives CASTVLTVDFDGYTF.

For the CDR3, the DNA is TGTGCCAGCACCAAACCGGGACAGGGTTTCGATGGCTACACCTTC. Translating gives CASTKPGQGFDGYTF. The chain is built from TRBV28 and TRBJ1-2, with 9 bases identical to TRBD1. The CDR3 runs to 15 residues. Germline assignment: CDR1 MDHEN and CDR2 SYDVKM. V lost 7 bases, J lost 6 bases, and 12 bases stayed unmatched.

V is TRBV4-2 and J is TRBJ2-3; TRBD2 agrees at 10 bases. This CDR3 has 16 residues. CDR1 is LGHNA and CDR2 is YNFKEQ in the germline V gene. Unmatched junction bases numbered 8, after V lost 0 bases and J lost 8 bases. CDR3 sequence: CASSQDGAGGLGTQYF. CDR3 bases: TGTGCCAGCAGCCAAGATGGAGCGGGGGGGCTCGGTACGCAGTATTTT.

The CDR3 region is CATSRDRPPAWVPGSYNEQFF. CDR3 coding DNA: TGTGCCACCAGCAGAGATAGGCCCCCTGCATGGGTTCCGGGTTCCTACAATGAGCAGTTCTTC. The rearrangement links TRBV15 to TRBJ2-1; D ambiguous. CDR1 LNHNV and CDR2 YYDKDF come from the germline V gene (reference sequence). V was pared by 0 bases and J by 1 base, with 25 bases between. The CDR3 is made up of 21 amino acids.

The J gene is TRBJ1-2, the V gene TRBV28; maybe TRBD1 (5 bases). Germline loops: CDR1 MDHEN, CDR2 SYDVKM. Trimming removed 7 bases from V and 2 bases from J, with 14 bases in between. The CDR3 consists of 14 residues. CDR3 amino acids: CASTSAGTNYGYTF. The CDR3 DNA sequence: TGTGCCAGCACCTCCGCCGGGACGAACTATGGCTACACCTTC.